Listed below are T cell receptor beta chains from one sample, sequenced in a study of T-cell memory formation after mild COVID-19. Each CDR3 protein gets one entry after TCRdb re-called the 5' RACE reads with MiXCR. Here the sample spans 49,000 or so distinct CDR3 sequences, 7% to 8% being singletons. Sequenced: PBMCs or a T cell subset sorted from them (not recorded which). Source of these receptors: a man aged 18-30 years who had mild COVID-19 (a few samples of this study predate the infection). Cell type and time point are not known. The CDR3 runs from the conserved cysteine through the conserved F or W.

v_call: TRBV20-1; cdr3_aa: CSARDSGGESNEKLFF
v_call: TRBV7-2; cdr3_aa: CASSRQGLDNEQFF
v_call: TRBV19; cdr3_aa: CASRTSGPSTTQYF
v_call: TRBV5-6; cdr3_aa: CASSADRVREQYF
v_call: TRBV5-1; cdr3_aa: CASRMPGGPSSYEQYF
v_call: TRBV28; cdr3_aa: CASSPSAGTTGELFF
v_call: TRBV28; cdr3_aa: CASMDSGRGYTF
v_call: TRBV5-5; cdr3_aa: CASSLGGGKNIQYF
v_call: TRBV5-1; cdr3_aa: CASSSPTLAGAVNEQFF
v_call: TRBV5-1; cdr3_aa: CASSPSSGGTSYNEQFF
v_call: TRBV7-9; cdr3_aa: CASSRAGGSQETQYF
v_call: TRBV7-6; cdr3_aa: CASSPSTGDYYNEQFF
v_call: TRBV7-9; cdr3_aa: CASSLPRVTDTQYF
v_call: TRBV4-2; cdr3_aa: CASSQVPGQSHEQYF
v_call: TRBV7-2; cdr3_aa: CASSQQRLSGEQYF
v_call: TRBV5-5; cdr3_aa: CASSLGVNEKLFF
v_call: TRBV12-3/TRBV12-4; cdr3_aa: CASSLTGEPEAFF
v_call: TRBV5-5; cdr3_aa: CASSLEWVGEQFF
v_call: TRBV4-3; cdr3_aa: CASSQGPGLTDTQYF
v_call: TRBV9; cdr3_aa: CASSPSAASTDTQYF
v_call: TRBV7-9; cdr3_aa: CASSLVTGAETQYF
v_call: TRBV7-2; cdr3_aa: CASSFMSGQETQYF
v_call: TRBV18; cdr3_aa: CASSPRSGVETQYF
v_call: TRBV6-2/TRBV6-3; cdr3_aa: CASSYGGPYGYTF
v_call: TRBV4-3; cdr3_aa: CASSQGVLAGGDEQFF
v_call: TRBV11-2; cdr3_aa: CASSLGAWETQYF
v_call: TRBV6-7; cdr3_aa: CASSYSQGRGWSQNQPQHF
v_call: TRBV7-9; cdr3_aa: CASSPPPWRMSTDTQYF
v_call: TRBV15; cdr3_aa: CATSRDGASSKQFF
v_call: TRBV5-1; cdr3_aa: CASSLSGDTEAFF
v_call: TRBV29-1; cdr3_aa: CSVMVVAGELFF
v_call: TRBV18; cdr3_aa: CASSSVVRGNQPQHF
v_call: TRBV5-4; cdr3_aa: CASSLRGRPEAFF
v_call: TRBV7-2; cdr3_aa: CASNPGGAEREAFF
v_call: TRBV3-1; cdr3_aa: CASSPDSNSPLHF
v_call: TRBV7-2; cdr3_aa: CASSPTGWEPLHF
v_call: TRBV7-2; cdr3_aa: CASSTGKQETQYF
v_call: TRBV6-2/TRBV6-3; cdr3_aa: CARPIGQGTYEQYF
v_call: TRBV12-3/TRBV12-4; cdr3_aa: CASSTPGLAGAHEQYF
v_call: TRBV4-1; cdr3_aa: CASSQAGIRLGGLQETQYF
v_call: TRBV2; cdr3_aa: CASRQQTGSTGELFF
v_call: TRBV2; cdr3_aa: CASSPTTNEKLFF
v_call: TRBV12-3/TRBV12-4; cdr3_aa: CASSPNSGYEGYTF
v_call: TRBV27; cdr3_aa: CASSLLQGGSQPQHF
v_call: TRBV7-3; cdr3_aa: CASSLNGVLQYF
v_call: TRBV29-1; cdr3_aa: CSVGYPQETQYF
v_call: TRBV9; cdr3_aa: CASSAWAQETQYF
v_call: TRBV30; cdr3_aa: CAWSVGGPNYEQYF
v_call: TRBV28; cdr3_aa: CASSLLAGEDTIYF
v_call: TRBV6-6; cdr3_aa: CASSLGREAFF
v_call: TRBV24-1; cdr3_aa: CATSDRDRGFDEQFF
v_call: TRBV6-5; cdr3_aa: CASSSDRGYGNTIYF
v_call: TRBV4-3; cdr3_aa: CASSQDLWQNYGYTF